The 2 T cell receptor beta chains below come from one sample, sequenced in a study of blood T cell repertoires in COVID-19. Libraries were prepared by immunoSEQ multiplex PCR; TCRdb keeps only in-frame clonotypes and omits some of them. The sample records over 200,000 clones, about 90% being singletons. Sample: peripheral blood. The receptors were gathered from a man aged 35 to 55 with active or convalescent COVID-19.

This sequence joins TRBV6-4 and TRBJ1-1, with a weak D call TRBD1 (6 bases). V was shortened by 6 bases and J by 4 bases, with 21 bases between the two germline ends. Germline values: CDR1 MRHNA, CDR2 SNTAGT. The CDR3 sequence is 16 residues long. The CDR3 loop is CASSDTPQGMGTEAFF. CDR3 in DNA: TGTGCCAGCAGCGATACACCTCAGGGGATGGGCACTGAAGCTTTCTTT.

The gene calls are TRBV5-1 and TRBJ2-7, with D possibly TRBD2 on 5 matching bases. The germline V and J ends were trimmed by 0 bases and 5 bases, with 9 bases remaining between them. This CDR3 region has 13 residues. Germline CDR1 is SGHRS and CDR2 is YFSETQ. CDR3 in DNA: TGCGCCAGCAGCTTGGCGGGGTCGGACGAGCAGTACTTC. This sequence encodes CASSLAGSDEQYF.